A selection of T cell receptor beta chains follows, all from one sample in a study of blood T cells in healthy people across ages. Via MiXCR, TCRdb re-called the 5' RACE reads, giving one row per CDR3 protein. The sample holds approximately 780,000 distinct CDR3 sequences, around a quarter seen once. This sample also appeared in a second study, on T cells of mothers and their children.

Sequences were obtained from blood. These receptors all come from a boy aged 5-17 years in good health. Each CDR3 is given with its conserved first and last residue.

TRBV7-9 11 CANSLYNEQFF
TRBV5-1 13 CASSLVDRVGYTF
TRBV30 13 CAWNTRRGNGYTF
TRBV3-1 15 CASSQEGLPYNEPFF
TRBV5-6 13 CASSLEGGNTIYF
TRBV20-1 14 CSAGFQGLNTEAFF
TRBV5-1 19 CASSLASAGAVSGANVLTF
TRBV5-1 15 CASSGGLAGFETQYF
TRBV4-1 14 CASSPPGLVETQYF
TRBV6-1 16 CASSDIGAGGKNIQYF
TRBV7-6 15 CASSLGGGQGEKLFF
TRBV20-1 16 CSARDADRGWNTEAFF
TRBV12-3/TRBV12-4 15 CASRPRDKSGEKLFF